Below are 27 T cell receptor beta chains sequenced from a single sample in a study of human T cells and chemical hapten exposure. Specified time point: patch test 3, about 24 weeks after DPC sensitization. As for treatment: therapeutic diphenylcyclopropenone sensitization with weekly scalp DPC. TCRdb re-called the RACE reads through MiXCR, storing one row per CDR3 protein. The sample contains 55,000 to 75,000 distinct CDR3 sequences, around 12% of which appear only once. The sample in question was whole blood, obtained in connection with sensitization to the hapten diphenylcyclopropenone (DPC). The source of these receptors is a man aged 25-45 years with alopecia areata. Some clones in this sample may be carry-over from other donors' samples.

This clonotype has a count of ten or more. This CDR3 reads CASSYSAGEKNQPQHF. The CDR3 region has the DNA TGTGCCAGCAGTTACTCGGCAGGCGAAAAGAATCAGCCCCAGCATTTT. J is TRBJ1-5 and V is TRBV6-5; no clear D. CDR3 length: 16 amino acids. With 0 bases removed from V and 4 bases from J, the gap between germline ends came to 13 bases. Germline values: CDR1 MNHEY, CDR2 SVGAGI.

This clonotype was picked up many times. The J gene is TRBJ1-1, the V gene TRBV7-9; the D gene is possibly TRBD1 (5 bases). Trimming took off 5 bases at V and 0 bases at J, with 13 bases between the two ends. The CDR3 extends over 15 amino acids. Germline V gene sequence: CDR1 SEHNR, CDR2 FQNEAQ (reference sequence). CDR3 DNA: TGTGCCAGCAGCCCGCCCGACAGCATGAACACTGAAGCTTTCTTT. Amino acid sequence: CASSPPDSMNTEAFF. The whole variable domain, filled in from reference TRBV7-9 and TRBJ1-1, reads DTGVSQNPRHKITKRGQNVTFRCDPISEHNRLYWYRQTLGQGPEFLTYFQNEAQLEKSRLLSDRFSAERPKGSFSTLEIQRTEQGDSAMYLCASSPPDSMNTEAFFGQGTRLTVV.

This clonotype was seen only a few times. This chain connects TRBV7-3 to TRBJ1-1; D might be TRBD1 (6 bases). Germline V gene lookup returns CDR1 SGHTA and CDR2 FQGTGA. The CDR3 has 14 amino acids. With 4 bases removed from V and 4 bases from J, the gap between germline ends came to 13 bases. CDR3 sequence (DNA): TGTGCCAGCAGCTCAAAAAGGGGGAGCACTGAAGCTTTCTTT. Amino acids: CASSSKRGSTEAFF.

This clonotype was seen ten or more times. V is TRBV9 and J is TRBJ2-1; 8 bases line up with TRBD1. The J segment lost 3 bases and the V segment lost 0 bases, leaving 2 bases of the junction unmatched. Germline V gene lookup returns CDR1 SGDLS and CDR2 YYNGEE. The length of the CDR3 is 15 residues. The CDR3 sequence: CASSVAGTGYNEQFF. The DNA for the CDR3 is TGTGCCAGCAGCGTAGCCGGGACAGGCTACAATGAGCAGTTCTTC.

This clonotype came up many times. This chain connects TRBV12-3 or TRBV12-4 to TRBJ1-1; no definite D call. The CDR3 is 15 residues long. The V end lost 4 bases, the J end lost 4 bases, and 16 bases lay between the germline ends. The CDR3 DNA follows: TGTGCCAGCAGTTCCCGACTGAGTTTAGTCACTGAAGCTTTCTTT. Its protein is CASSSRLSLVTEAFF.

The table lists this clonotype with many counts. The J gene is TRBJ2-2, the V gene TRBV11-2; D not certain. This CDR3 is built from 13 residues. Germline V gene sequence: CDR1 SGHAT, CDR2 FQNNGV. Trimming stripped 8 bases from V and 6 bases from J, with 13 bases between. Written as DNA, the CDR3 is TGTGCCAGCCTCCCGGGTTACGCCGGGGAGCTGTTTTTT. Translating it yields CASLPGYAGELFF.

The rearrangement uses TRBV9 and TRBJ2-7; D is undetermined. From germline, CDR1 is SGDLS and CDR2 YYNGEE. The V and J ends lost 6 bases and 6 bases respectively, with 16 bases between them. The CDR3 runs 13 residues. This chain's CDR3 is CASNKDPLSEQYF. The CDR3, as DNA: TGTGCCAGCAACAAGGACCCCCTTTCCGAGCAGTACTTC. Full variable domain (remainder filled in from reference TRBV9 and TRBJ2-7): DSGVTQTPKHLITATGQRVTLRCSPRSGDLSVYWYQQSLDQGLQFLIQYYNGEERAKGNILERFSAQQFPDLHSELNLSSLELGDSALYFCASNKDPLSEQYFGPGTRLTVT.

DNA for the CDR3: TGTGCCAGCAGCGTGGAGGGACAGCCCCACGGTGAAGCTTTCTTT. Protein sequence: CASSVEGQPHGEAFF. The chain carries TRBV9 and TRBJ1-1; TRBD1 matches at 7 bases. This CDR3 spans 15 amino acids. After removal of 2 bases from V and 7 bases from J, the junction contained 11 bases not matched to a gene. Germline CDR1 and CDR2: SGDLS and YYNGEE. Filled out from reference TRBV9 and TRBJ1-1, the complete variable domain reads DSGVTQTPKHLITATGQRVTLRCSPRSGDLSVYWYQQSLDQGLQFLIQYYNGEERAKGNILERFSAQQFPDLHSELNLSSLELGDSALYFCASSVEGQPHGEAFFGQGTRLTVV.

A few counts support this clonotype. This chain links TRBV7-8 with TRBJ2-7; D unclear. The CDR3 sequence is 16 residues long. Trimming shortened V by 6 bases and J by 0 bases, and 18 bases separated the two germline ends. CDR1 is SGHVS and CDR2 is FQNEAQ in the germline V gene. CDR3 residues: CASRPTPRASSYEQYF. The CDR3 DNA follows: TGTGCCAGCAGGCCCACGCCCCGGGCTAGCTCCTACGAGCAGTACTTC.

This clonotype was observed at least ten times. The V call is TRBV24-1, the J call TRBJ2-3; possibly TRBD2 for D (5 bases). Trimming took off 2 bases at V and 4 bases at J, with 27 bases between the two ends. CDR1 and CDR2 (germline): KGHDR, SFDVKD. The CDR3 sequence is 20 residues long. CDR3 amino acids: CATSDSLTRTGRIPPDTQYF. The CDR3, as DNA: TGTGCCACCAGTGATTCCCTTACCCGGACTGGACGCATACCCCCAGATACGCAGTATTTT.

This clonotype occurred many times. The V call is TRBV29-1, the J call TRBJ1-1; no definite D call. CDR1 is SQVTM, CDR2 ANQGSEA, per germline. Trimming took off 7 bases at V and 6 bases at J, with 15 bases between the two ends. The CDR3 extends over 12 amino acids. The CDR3 is CSGGPSGAEAFF. The CDR3 nucleotides are TGCAGCGGTGGGCCTAGCGGCGCTGAAGCTTTCTTT.

The J gene is TRBJ2-7, the V gene TRBV29-1; TRBD1 might be the D (6 bases). Germline CDR1 SQVTM, CDR2 ANQGSEA. CDR3 length: 14 amino acids. Trimming left V 7 bases short and J 4 bases short, with 20 bases between. For the CDR3, the DNA is TGCAGCGCACAGGACAGACACACTGGATACGAGCAGTACTTC. Its translation: CSAQDRHTGYEQYF.

The table lists this clonotype with many counts. This chain links TRBV7-8 with TRBJ2-3; 9 positions match TRBD2. Germline-derived CDR1 and CDR2 are SGHVS and FQNEAQ. The J segment lost 3 bases and the V segment lost 1 base, leaving 5 bases of the junction unmatched. The CDR3 runs 16 residues. The CDR3 spells CASSLGSGGRTDTQYF. In DNA, the CDR3 is TGTGCCAGCAGCTTAGGCAGCGGGGGGAGAACAGATACGCAGTATTTT.

J is TRBJ2-1 and V is TRBV11-1, with TRBD1 identical over 10 bases. CDR3 length: 14 residues. CDR1 SGHAT and CDR2 FQDESV come from the germline V gene (reference sequence). The V gene end was trimmed by 4 bases and the J gene end by 6 bases; junction bases not matched to a gene: 3. DNA for the CDR3: TGTGCCAGCAGCTCCGGGACAGGGGTCAATGAGCAGTTCTTC. Protein sequence: CASSSGTGVNEQFF.

This clonotype turned up a few times. This sequence joins TRBV9 and TRBJ2-2; D unresolved. Deletions cut 3 bases from V and 6 bases from J, with 12 bases between. This CDR3 has 14 residues. Germline V gene lookup returns CDR1 SGDLS and CDR2 YYNGEE. The CDR3 loop is CASSGKLGPGELFF. In DNA form, the CDR3 reads TGTGCCAGCAGCGGAAAATTAGGGCCCGGGGAGCTGTTTTTT.

The J gene is TRBJ2-4, the V gene TRBV7-6; weak D call: TRBD2 (5 bases). The CDR3 runs 16 residues. CDR1 and CDR2 from the germline V gene are SGHVS and FNYEAQ. The ends were cut back, 5 bases at V and 0 bases at J, with 14 bases in the middle. This CDR3 is CASSPETGLAKNIQYF. CDR3 nucleotides: TGTGCCAGCAGCCCGGAAACGGGATTAGCCAAAAACATTCAGTACTTC.

Only a few counts were recorded for this clonotype. The genes are TRBV15 and TRBJ1-5; D gene unclear. V was cut by 0 bases and J by 9 bases, with 6 bases left in between. This CDR3 comprises 12 residues. In germline, CDR1 is LNHNV, CDR2 YYDKDF (reference sequence). The CDR3 loop is CATSRDPGPQHF. The CDR3 coding sequence is TGTGCCACCAGCAGAGATCCGGGGCCCCAGCATTTT.

This clonotype appeared many times. V usage is TRBV28 and J usage is TRBJ2-7; the match to TRBD2 covers 9 bases. V dropped 5 bases and J dropped 2; count of bases not matched to a gene: 4. The length of the CDR3 is 14 residues. CDR1 is MDHEN and CDR2 is SYDVKM in the germline V gene. CDR3 in amino acids: CASSLIAGAYEQYF. The DNA for the CDR3 is TGTGCCAGCAGTCTGATAGCGGGGGCCTACGAGCAGTACTTC.

This clonotype came up many times. The rearrangement uses TRBV7-6 and TRBJ2-1; 7 positions match TRBD1. CDR1 is SGHVS, CDR2 FNYEAQ, per germline. The CDR3 consists of 16 residues. Germline trimming cut 5 bases from V and 2 bases from J; bases unmatched to any gene: 9. The CDR3 DNA reads TGTGCCAGCAGCCACCTGGGGCAGGGGGCCTACAATGAGCAGTTCTTC. Translated: CASSHLGQGAYNEQFF.

This clonotype was found many times. V gene TRBV7-9 combines with J gene TRBJ2-1, with TRBD2 identical over 8 bases. V was clipped by 4 bases and J by 2 bases; unmatched bases: 1. Germline lookup yields CDR1 SEHNR and CDR2 FQNEAQ (reference sequence). CDR3 length: 14 amino acids. The CDR3 is CASSYGGAYNEQFF. The CDR3 region has the DNA TGTGCCAGCAGCTACGGGGGGGCCTACAATGAGCAGTTCTTC.

This rearrangement joins TRBV11-2 to TRBJ2-1; unclear D gene. The V end was cut by 1 base, the J end by 2 bases, with 3 bases between. This CDR3 comprises 13 residues. CDR1 is SGHAT, CDR2 FQNNGV, per germline. The CDR3 bases are TGTGCCAGCAGCTTAGCAACCTACAATGAGCAGTTCTTC. This gives the protein CASSLATYNEQFF.

This clonotype was observed many times. The chain couples TRBV6-2 or TRBV6-3 to TRBJ2-1, with 7 bases aligning to TRBD1. CDR3 size: 15 residues. The V gene end was trimmed by 6 bases and the J gene end by 4 bases; junction bases not matched to a gene: 9. Germline V gene data show CDR1 as MNHEY and CDR2 as SVGEGT. CDR3 nucleotides: TGTGCCAGCAGAAGGGGACAGCTCCTTTACAATGAGCAGTTCTTC. Translated: CASRRGQLLYNEQFF.

This clonotype was seen many times. The chain has TRBV28 and TRBJ2-2; D might be TRBD1 or TRBD2, each matching 6 bases. V lost 2 bases and J 4 bases, leaving 11 bases between the germline ends. Per germline, CDR1 MDHEN and CDR2 SYDVKM. The CDR3 covers 15 residues. CDR3 protein: CASSLPGARTGELFF. CDR3 DNA sequence: TGTGCCAGCAGTTTACCGGGGGCGCGCACCGGGGAGCTGTTTTTT.

This clonotype was observed many times. The chain links TRBV27 to TRBJ2-7, with D possibly matching TRBD1 (5 bases). The CDR3 is made up of 13 amino acids. Trimming took off 7 bases at V and 5 bases at J, with 15 bases between the two ends. CDR1 MNHEY and CDR2 SMNVEV come from the germline V gene (reference sequence). As DNA, the CDR3 is TGTGCCAGCAACACCGCAGGGTACCACGAGCAGTACTTC. Protein sequence: CASNTAGYHEQYF.

This clonotype was found many times. This rearrangement joins TRBV24-1 to TRBJ1-2; D unclear. Trimming shortened V by 10 bases and J by 0 bases, and 14 bases separated the two germline ends. The germline V gene has CDR1 KGHDR and CDR2 SFDVKD. The CDR3 is 14 amino acids. The CDR3 DNA is TGTGCCACTAGTTCCCACAGATCTAACTATGGCTACACCTTC. This encodes CATSSHRSNYGYTF.

This clonotype has at least ten counts. This chain links TRBV27 with TRBJ2-7, with TRBD1 identical over 8 bases. CDR1 is MNHEY, CDR2 SMNVEV, per germline (reference sequence). The ends lost 0 bases at V and 3 bases at J; junction bases unmatched: 7. There are 16 residues in the CDR3. CDR3 protein: CASSLSGTGSFYEQYF. CDR3 in DNA: TGTGCCAGCAGTTTATCCGGGACAGGTTCCTTCTACGAGCAGTACTTC.

This clonotype was counted between two and nine times. This chain joins TRBV10-3 and TRBJ1-5; no firm D call. The germline V gene encodes CDR1 ENHRY and CDR2 SYGVKD. Trimming pared 2 bases from V and 0 bases from J, leaving 8 bases between. CDR3 length equals 15 residues. The CDR3 here is CAISEKSTSNQPQHF. Written as DNA, the CDR3 is TGTGCCATCAGTGAGAAGTCGACTAGCAATCAGCCCCAGCATTTT.